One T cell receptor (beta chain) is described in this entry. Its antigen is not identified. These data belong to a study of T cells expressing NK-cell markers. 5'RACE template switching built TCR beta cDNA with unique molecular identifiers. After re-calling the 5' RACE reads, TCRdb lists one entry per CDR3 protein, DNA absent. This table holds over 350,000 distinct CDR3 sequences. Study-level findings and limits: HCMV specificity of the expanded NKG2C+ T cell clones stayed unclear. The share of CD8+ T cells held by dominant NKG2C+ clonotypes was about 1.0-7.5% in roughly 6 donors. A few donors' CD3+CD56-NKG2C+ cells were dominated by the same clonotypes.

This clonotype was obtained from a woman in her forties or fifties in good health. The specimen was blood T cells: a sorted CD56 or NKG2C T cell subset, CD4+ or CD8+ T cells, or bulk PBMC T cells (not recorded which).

CDR3 sequence: CSVESLSYNEQFF. The genes are TRBV29-1 and TRBJ2-1. Germline V gives CDR1 SQVTM, CDR2 ANQGSEA. This CDR3 is 13 amino acids long.